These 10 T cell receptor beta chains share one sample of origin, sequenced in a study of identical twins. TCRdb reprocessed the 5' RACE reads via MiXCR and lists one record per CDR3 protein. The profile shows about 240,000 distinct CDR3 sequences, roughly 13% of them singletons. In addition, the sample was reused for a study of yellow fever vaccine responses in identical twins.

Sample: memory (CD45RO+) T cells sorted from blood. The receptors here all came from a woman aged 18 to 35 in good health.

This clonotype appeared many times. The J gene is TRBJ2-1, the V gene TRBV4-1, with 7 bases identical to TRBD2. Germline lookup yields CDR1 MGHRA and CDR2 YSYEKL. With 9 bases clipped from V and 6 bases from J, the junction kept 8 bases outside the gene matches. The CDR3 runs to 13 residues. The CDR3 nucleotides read TGCGCCAGGGAGGAAGCGGGGATCAATGAGCAGTTCTTC. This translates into CAREEAGINEQFF.

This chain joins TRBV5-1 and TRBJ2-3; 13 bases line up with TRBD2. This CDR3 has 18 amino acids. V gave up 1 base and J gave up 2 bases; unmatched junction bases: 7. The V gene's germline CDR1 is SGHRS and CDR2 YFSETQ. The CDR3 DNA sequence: TGCGCCAGCAGCTTGAGTGGGACTAGCGGGATGTTCACAGATACGCAGTATTTT. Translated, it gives CASSLSGTSGMFTDTQYF.

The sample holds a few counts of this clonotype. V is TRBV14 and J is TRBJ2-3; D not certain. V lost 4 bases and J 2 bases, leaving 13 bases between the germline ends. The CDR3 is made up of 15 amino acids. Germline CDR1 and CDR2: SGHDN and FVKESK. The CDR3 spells CASSPLGRYTDTQYF. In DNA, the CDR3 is TGTGCCAGCAGCCCCCTGGGAAGGTACACAGATACGCAGTATTTT.

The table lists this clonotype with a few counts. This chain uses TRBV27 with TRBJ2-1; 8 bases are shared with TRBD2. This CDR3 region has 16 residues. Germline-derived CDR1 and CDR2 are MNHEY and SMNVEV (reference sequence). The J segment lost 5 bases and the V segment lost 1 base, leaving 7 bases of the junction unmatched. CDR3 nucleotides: TGTGCCAGCAGTTTATGGGGCGGGAGGACGAACAATGAGCAGTTCTTC. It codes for CASSLWGGRTNNEQFF.

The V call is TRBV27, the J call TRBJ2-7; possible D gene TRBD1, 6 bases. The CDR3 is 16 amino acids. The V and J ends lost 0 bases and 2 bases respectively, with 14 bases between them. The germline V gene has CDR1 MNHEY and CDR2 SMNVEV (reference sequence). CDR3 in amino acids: CASSLSRGERTYEQYF. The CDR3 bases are TGTGCCAGCAGTTTATCCAGGGGAGAGAGAACCTACGAGCAGTACTTC.

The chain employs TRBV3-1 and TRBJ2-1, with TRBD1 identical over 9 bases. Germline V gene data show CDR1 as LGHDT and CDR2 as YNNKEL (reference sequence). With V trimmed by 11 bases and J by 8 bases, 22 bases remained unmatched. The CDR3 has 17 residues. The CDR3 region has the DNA TGTGCCTGCTGCCCACTCTCCCGGGACAGGGTTTACGATGAGCAGTTCTTC. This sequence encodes CACCPLSRDRVYDEQFF.

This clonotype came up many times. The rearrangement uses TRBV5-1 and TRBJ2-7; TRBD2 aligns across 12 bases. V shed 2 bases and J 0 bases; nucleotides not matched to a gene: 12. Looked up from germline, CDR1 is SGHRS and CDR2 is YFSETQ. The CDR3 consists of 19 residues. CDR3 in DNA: TGCGCCAGCAGCTTCGCATCGGGGACTAGCGGGCTATACTCCTACGAGCAGTACTTC. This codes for CASSFASGTSGLYSYEQYF.

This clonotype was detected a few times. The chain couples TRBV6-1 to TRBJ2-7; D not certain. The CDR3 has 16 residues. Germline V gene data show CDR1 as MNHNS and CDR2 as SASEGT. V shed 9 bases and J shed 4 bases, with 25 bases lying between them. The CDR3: CASHTEALAGDYEQYF. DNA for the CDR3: TGTGCCAGTCACACTGAGGCCCTCGCTGGGGATTACGAGCAGTACTTC.

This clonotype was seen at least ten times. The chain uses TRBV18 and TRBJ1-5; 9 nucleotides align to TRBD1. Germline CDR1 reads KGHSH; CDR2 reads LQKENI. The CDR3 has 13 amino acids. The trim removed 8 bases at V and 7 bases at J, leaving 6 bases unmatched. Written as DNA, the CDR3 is TGTGCCAGCCGTCGGACAGGGGAACAGCCCCAGCATTTT. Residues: CASRRTGEQPQHF.

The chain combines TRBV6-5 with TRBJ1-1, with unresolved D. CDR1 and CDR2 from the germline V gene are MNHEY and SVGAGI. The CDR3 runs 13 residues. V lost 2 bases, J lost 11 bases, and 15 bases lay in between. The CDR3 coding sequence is TGTGCCAGCAGTTACCGAGGGAGTACAGAGGCTTTCTTT. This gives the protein CASSYRGSTEAFF.